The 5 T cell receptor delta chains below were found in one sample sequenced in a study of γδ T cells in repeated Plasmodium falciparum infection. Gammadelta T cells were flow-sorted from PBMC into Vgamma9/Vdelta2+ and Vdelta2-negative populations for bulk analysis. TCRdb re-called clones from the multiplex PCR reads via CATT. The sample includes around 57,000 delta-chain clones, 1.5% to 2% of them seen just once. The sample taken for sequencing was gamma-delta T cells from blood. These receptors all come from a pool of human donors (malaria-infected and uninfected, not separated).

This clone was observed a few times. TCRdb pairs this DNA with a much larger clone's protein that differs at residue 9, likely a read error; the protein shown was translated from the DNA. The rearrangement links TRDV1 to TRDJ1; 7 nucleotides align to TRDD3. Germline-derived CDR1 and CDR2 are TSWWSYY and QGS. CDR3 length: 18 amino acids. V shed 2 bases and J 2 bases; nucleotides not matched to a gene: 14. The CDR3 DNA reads TGTGCTCTTGGGGAAGGCCTTGTTGAGGGATACATGACCGATAAACTCATCTTT. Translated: CALGEGLVEGYMTDKLIF.

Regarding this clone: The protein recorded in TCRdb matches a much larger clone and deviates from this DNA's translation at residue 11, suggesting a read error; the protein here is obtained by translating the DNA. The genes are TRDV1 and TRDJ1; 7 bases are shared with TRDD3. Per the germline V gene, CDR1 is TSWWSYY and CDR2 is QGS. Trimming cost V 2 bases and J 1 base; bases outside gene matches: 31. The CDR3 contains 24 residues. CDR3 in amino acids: CALGEGEGTVVPVLGIACTDKLIF. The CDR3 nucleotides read TGTGCTCTTGGGGAAGGGGAAGGAACGGTCGTTCCAGTACTGGGGATTGCCTGCACCGATAAACTCATCTTT.

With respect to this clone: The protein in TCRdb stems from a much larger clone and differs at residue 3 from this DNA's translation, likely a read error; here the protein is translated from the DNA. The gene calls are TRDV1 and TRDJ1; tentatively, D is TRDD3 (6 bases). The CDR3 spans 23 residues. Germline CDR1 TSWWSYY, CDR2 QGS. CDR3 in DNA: TGTGCTCCTGGGGAACTCTACTCCCATCCCTACCGGGGATCCCTACCGTACACCGATAAACTCATCTTT. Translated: CAPGELYSHPYRGSLPYTDKLIF.

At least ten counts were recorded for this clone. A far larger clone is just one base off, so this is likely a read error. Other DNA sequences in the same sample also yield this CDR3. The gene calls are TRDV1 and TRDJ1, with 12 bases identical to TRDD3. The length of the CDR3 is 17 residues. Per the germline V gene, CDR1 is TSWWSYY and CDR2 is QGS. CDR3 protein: CALGEEGLLGDTIRLIF. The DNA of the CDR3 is TGTGCTCTTGGGGAAGAGGGTCTACTGGGGGATACCATAAGACTCATCTTC.

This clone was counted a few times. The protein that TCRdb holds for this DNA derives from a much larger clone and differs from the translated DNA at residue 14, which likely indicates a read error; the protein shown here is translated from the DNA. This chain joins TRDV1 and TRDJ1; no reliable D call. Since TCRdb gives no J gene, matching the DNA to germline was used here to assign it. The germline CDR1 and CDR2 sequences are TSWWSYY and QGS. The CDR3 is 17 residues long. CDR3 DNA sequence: TGTGCTCTTGGGGTACAGCCTCCCGCCTCGTACACCGATAGACTCATCTTT. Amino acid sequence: CALGVQPPASYTDRLIF.